Below, 3 T cell receptor beta chains from the same sample are listed, as sequenced in a study of T cells in Graves' hyperthyroidism and ophthalmopathy. Amplification yielded TCR beta CDR3 regions, with RNA transcripts as the source. Initially, a first-round RT-PCR of the TCR CDR3 employed the HTBI primer set. One entry per CDR3 protein results from TCRdb running MiXCR on the multiplex PCR reads. The table shows roughly 700,000 distinct CDR3 sequences, with about 14% occurring only once. Material: blood. The receptors were gathered from a woman under 30 with Graves' hyperthyroidism.

The chain recombines TRBV20-1 with TRBJ2-2; 7 bases match TRBD2. The CDR3 is made up of 16 amino acids. CDR1 is DFQATT, CDR2 SNEGSKA, per germline (reference sequence). V trimming: 0 bases; J trimming: 3 bases; junction bases outside the gene matches: 7. This CDR3 reads CSARDIAGGDTGELFF. The CDR3, as DNA: TGCAGTGCTAGAGACATAGCGGGCGGGGACACCGGGGAGCTGTTTTTT.

This clonotype was picked up a small number of times. The V call is TRBV30, the J call TRBJ2-3, with TRBD2 identical over 9 bases. The CDR3 covers 17 residues. Germline CDR1 and CDR2: GTSNPN and SVGIG (reference sequence). The trim removed 7 bases at V and 0 bases at J, leaving 14 bases unmatched. The CDR3 is CAYSKGMSGRSTDTQYF. The DNA of the CDR3 is TGTGCCTACTCAAAGGGGATGAGCGGGAGGAGCACAGATACGCAGTATTTT.

The sample holds many counts of this clonotype. The gene calls are TRBV2 and TRBJ2-1; 11 bases are shared with TRBD2. The CDR3 sequence is 15 residues long. The V and J ends lost 3 bases and 8 bases, in that order; junction bases with no gene match: 6. Per the germline V gene, CDR1 is SNHLY and CDR2 is FYNNEI. The CDR3 coding sequence is TGTGCCAGCAGTGATTGGTCTAGCGGGAGGCATGAGCAGTTCTTC. Protein: CASSDWSSGRHEQFF.